The T cell receptor (beta chain) described here comes from a study of response to subunit inactivated influenza vaccine. Whole-study findings and limits: The authors put forward the suggestion that each seasonal influenza vaccination may bring in only a limited number of new T cells.

The sample holds a few counts of this clonotype. The antigen remains undetermined. V was cut by 5 bases and J by 5 bases, with 11 bases left in between. CDR1 and CDR2 (germline): SGHDT, YYEEEE. The CDR3 consists of 12 residues. TCRdb ran MiXCR on the RT-PCR reads and lists one entry per CDR3 protein. The profile shows almost 600,000 distinct CDR3 sequences, 13% to 15% of them singletons. The sample here was PBMCs from blood, taken less than 13 days after vaccination. This sequence was found in a man between 45 and 60 years old who received an inactivated influenza vaccine. The V call is TRBV5-6, the J call TRBJ2-7; D not resolved. The DNA of the CDR3 is TGTGCCAGCAGTTGGGCCGAGAACGAGCAGTACTTC. It codes for CASSWAENEQYF. Based on the CDR3 plus reference TRBV5-6 and TRBJ2-7, the full variable domain is DAGVTQSPTHLIKTRGQQVTLRCSPKSGHDTVSWYQQALGQGPQFIFQYYEEEERQRGNFPDRFSGHQFPNYSSELNVNALLLGDSALYLCASSWAENEQYFGPGTRLTVT.